This is a list of T cell receptor beta chains from one sample in a study of post-analysis software for immune sequencing data. TCRdb analysed the PCR reads with MiXCR anew, one entry per CDR3 protein. The sample lists roughly 870,000 distinct CDR3 sequences; roughly 58% were seen once. The sequenced sample consisted of blood. The source of these receptors is a girl aged 5 to 17 with multiple sclerosis. Each CDR3 is given with its conserved first and last residue. The D gene is left open where the match is weak. Rows may omit the clone size; those that give it use once, few, many or a size class.

v_gene	abundance	j_gene	d_gene	CDR3nt	CDR3aa
TRBV6-1	NA	TRBJ2-3	TRBD2	TGTGCCAGCAGCGACGCGTCCAAACTAGCGGGAGTCACAGATACGCAGTATTTT	CASSDASKLAGVTDTQYF
TRBV5-1	few	TRBJ2-1	NA	TGCGCCAGCAGCCCAAGGGGTCGTCAGGGAACCTACAATGAGCAGTTCTTC	CASSPRGRQGTYNEQFF
TRBV5-1	NA	TRBJ2-5	TRBD2	TGCGCCAGCAGCAGCGGGAGTGGTCGAGAGACCCAGTACTTC	CASSSGSGRETQYF
TRBV5-1	once	TRBJ2-1	TRBD1	TGCGCCAGCAGCGAAACCCCCGGGACAGCCTACAATGAGCAGTTCTTC	CASSETPGTAYNEQFF
TRBV6-5	NA	TRBJ2-7	TRBD1	TGTGCCAGCGGGAAGACAGGGGTCGGTTACGAGCAGTACTTC	CASGKTGVGYEQYF
TRBV20-1	NA	TRBJ2-7	TRBD1	TGCAGTGTAGACCGGGACAGGGGATTTTACGAGCAGTACTTC	CSVDRDRGFYEQYF
TRBV11-2	NA	TRBJ2-1	NA	TGTGCCAACAGCTCCCGGGGCCCATCAGTCCATGCGCAGTTCTTC	CANSSRGPSVHAQFF
TRBV6-2/TRBV6-3	NA	TRBJ2-3	NA	TGTGCCAGCAGTATCCATGCGGCCGGGGATACGCAGTATTTT	CASSIHAAGDTQYF
TRBV7-3	NA	TRBJ2-1	NA	TGTGCCAGCAGCTTAAACTGGAACAATGAGCAGTTCTTC	CASSLNWNNEQFF
TRBV29-1	NA	TRBJ1-1	NA	TGCAGCGTTGCAGGGAGGTCTACTGAAGCTTTCTTT	CSVAGRSTEAFF
TRBV28	few	TRBJ1-5	NA	TGTGCCAGCAGTTTTGGCGGGGCACTGGGGCAGCATTTT	CASSFGGALGQHF
TRBV20-1	once	TRBJ1-1	TRBD1	TGCAGTGCTAGCCAGACAGGGGCTCGGAACACTGAAGCTTTCTTT	CSASQTGARNTEAFF
TRBV29-1	few	TRBJ1-2	NA	TGCAGCGTAGCCTTCGGGGGTAACTATGGCTACACCTTC	CSVAFGGNYGYTF
TRBV7-2	NA	TRBJ1-2	NA	TGTGCCGGCAGCCCCGAGTGGCCTGGCTACACCTTC	CAGSPEWPGYTF
TRBV27	few	TRBJ2-7	NA	TGTGCCAGCAGTTTCGTGGGACCGCCCTCCGAGCAGTACTTC	CASSFVGPPSEQYF
TRBV5-1	NA	TRBJ1-2	NA	TGCGCCAGCAGCTTAGAACCGCTTAACTATGGCTACACCTTC	CASSLEPLNYGYTF
TRBV10-3	NA	TRBJ2-7	TRBD1	TGTGCCGTTCGGGACAGGAGCTCCTACGAGCAGTACTTC	CAVRDRSSYEQYF
TRBV4-1	NA	TRBJ2-5	NA	TGCGCCAGCAGCCAAGCACAGGACCAAGAGACCCAGTACTTC	CASSQAQDQETQYF
TRBV6-6	few	TRBJ1-2	TRBD1	TGTGCCAGCAGTTACCTCGACAGGGATGGCTACACCTTC	CASSYLDRDGYTF
TRBV5-1	NA	TRBJ2-5	NA	TGCGCCAGCAGCTTGGTTGGGGGTAATGGAGAGACCCAGTACTTC	CASSLVGGNGETQYF